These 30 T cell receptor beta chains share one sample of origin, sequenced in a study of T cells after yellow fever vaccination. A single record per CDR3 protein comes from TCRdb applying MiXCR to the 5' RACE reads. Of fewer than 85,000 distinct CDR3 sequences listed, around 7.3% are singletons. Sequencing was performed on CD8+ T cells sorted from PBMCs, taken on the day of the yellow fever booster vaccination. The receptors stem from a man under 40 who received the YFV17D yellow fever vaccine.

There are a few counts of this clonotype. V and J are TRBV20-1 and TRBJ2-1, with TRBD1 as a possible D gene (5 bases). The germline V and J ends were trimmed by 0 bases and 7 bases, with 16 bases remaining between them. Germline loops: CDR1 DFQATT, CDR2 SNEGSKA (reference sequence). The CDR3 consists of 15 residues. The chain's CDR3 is CSARDQQDNSNEQFF. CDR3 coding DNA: TGCAGTGCTAGAGATCAGCAGGACAACTCAAATGAGCAGTTCTTC.

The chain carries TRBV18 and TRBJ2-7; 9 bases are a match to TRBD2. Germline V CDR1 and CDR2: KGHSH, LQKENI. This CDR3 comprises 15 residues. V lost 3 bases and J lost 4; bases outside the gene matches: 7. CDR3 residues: CASSPEWTSVYEQYF. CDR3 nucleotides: TGTGCCAGCTCACCCGAGTGGACTAGCGTTTACGAGCAGTACTTC.

The DNA of the CDR3 is TGCAGTGCTAGAGTTTGGGACACCCAAATTTCCTACGAGCAGTACTTC. Encoded protein: CSARVWDTQISYEQYF. The genes are TRBV20-1 and TRBJ2-7, with a possible D match to TRBD1 (6 bases). Germline CDR1 and CDR2: DFQATT and SNEGSKA (reference sequence). The CDR3 covers 16 residues. The V end lost 1 base, the J end lost 1 base, and 17 bases lay between the germline ends.

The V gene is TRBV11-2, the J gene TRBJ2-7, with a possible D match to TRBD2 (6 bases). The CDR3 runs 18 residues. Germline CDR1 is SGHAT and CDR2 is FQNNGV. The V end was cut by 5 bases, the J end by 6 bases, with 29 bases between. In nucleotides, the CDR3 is TGTGCCAGCAGCCGACTATCCGCTAGTGCAACGCGGGGAGGCGAGCAGTACTTC. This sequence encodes CASSRLSASATRGGEQYF.

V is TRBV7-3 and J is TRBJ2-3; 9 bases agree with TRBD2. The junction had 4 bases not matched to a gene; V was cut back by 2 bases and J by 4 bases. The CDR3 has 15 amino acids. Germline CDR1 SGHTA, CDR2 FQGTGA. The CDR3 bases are TGTGCCAGCAGCTTAGGGCGGGAGGGCCCAGATACGCAGTATTTT. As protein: CASSLGREGPDTQYF.

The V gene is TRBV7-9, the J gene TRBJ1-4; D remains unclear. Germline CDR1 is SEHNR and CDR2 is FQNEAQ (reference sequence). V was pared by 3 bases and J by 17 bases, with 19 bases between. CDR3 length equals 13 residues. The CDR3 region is CASSFGGEGEIFF. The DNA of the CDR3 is TGTGCCAGCAGCTTCGGTGGGGAGGGTGAAATCTTTTTT.

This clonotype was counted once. The CDR3 coding sequence is TGTGCCAGCAGTTTATCCGTACAGGGATACACCGGGGAGCTGTTTTTT. It codes for CASSLSVQGYTGELFF. The genes are TRBV27 and TRBJ2-2; D is perhaps TRBD1 (6 bases). Trimming removed 0 bases at V and 3 bases at J, with 11 bases between. There are 16 residues in the CDR3. Germline loops: CDR1 MNHEY, CDR2 SMNVEV (reference sequence).

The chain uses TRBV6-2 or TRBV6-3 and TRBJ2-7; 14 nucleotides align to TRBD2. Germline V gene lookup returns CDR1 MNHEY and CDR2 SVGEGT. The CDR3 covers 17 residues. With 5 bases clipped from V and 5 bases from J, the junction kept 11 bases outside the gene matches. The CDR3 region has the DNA TGTGCCAGCAGTCTTCTCGTCGGGACTAGCGGGAGTCACGAGCAGTACTTC. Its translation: CASSLLVGTSGSHEQYF.

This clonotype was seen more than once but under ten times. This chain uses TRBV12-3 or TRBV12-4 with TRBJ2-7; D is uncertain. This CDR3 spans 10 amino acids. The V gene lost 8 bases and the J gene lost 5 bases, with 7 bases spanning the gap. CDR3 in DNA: TGTGCCAGCTCCGACCACGAGCAGTACTTC. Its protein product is CASSDHEQYF.

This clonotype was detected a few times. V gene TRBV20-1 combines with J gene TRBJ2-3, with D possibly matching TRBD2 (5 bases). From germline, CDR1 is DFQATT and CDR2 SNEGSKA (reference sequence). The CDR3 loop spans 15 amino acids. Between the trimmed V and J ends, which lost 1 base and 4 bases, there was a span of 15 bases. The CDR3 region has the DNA TGCAGTGCTAGAGTTTCCGGGGATGGTTCAGATACGCAGTATTTT. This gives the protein CSARVSGDGSDTQYF.

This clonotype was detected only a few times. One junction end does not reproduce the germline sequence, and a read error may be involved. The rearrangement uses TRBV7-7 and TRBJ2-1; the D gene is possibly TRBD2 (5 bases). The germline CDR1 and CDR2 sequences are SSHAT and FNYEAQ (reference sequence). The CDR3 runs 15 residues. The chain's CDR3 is CASSQWLSSGNEQFF. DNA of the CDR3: TGTGCTAGCAGCCAATGGCTGTCGTCGGGGAATGAGCAGTTCTTC.

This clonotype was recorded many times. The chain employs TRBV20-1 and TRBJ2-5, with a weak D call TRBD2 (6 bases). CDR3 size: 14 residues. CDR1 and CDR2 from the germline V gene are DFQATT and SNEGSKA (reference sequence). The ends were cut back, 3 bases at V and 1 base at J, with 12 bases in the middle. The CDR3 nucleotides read TGCAGTGCTAGGGCAGGGACTGGCCAAGAGACCCAGTACTTC. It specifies CSARAGTGQETQYF.

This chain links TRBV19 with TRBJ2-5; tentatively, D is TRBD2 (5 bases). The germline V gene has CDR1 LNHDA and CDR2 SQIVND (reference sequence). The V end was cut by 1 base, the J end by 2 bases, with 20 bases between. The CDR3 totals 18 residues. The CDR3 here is CASSIGIPGSNRQETQYF. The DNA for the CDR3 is TGTGCCAGTAGTATAGGGATTCCGGGGAGCAACCGACAAGAGACCCAGTACTTC.

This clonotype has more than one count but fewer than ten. CDR3 sequence (DNA): TGTGCCAGCAGTTTATATCTAGCGGGAGGAAATGAGCAGTTCTTC. This gives the protein CASSLYLAGGNEQFF. This sequence joins TRBV27 and TRBJ2-1, with 11 positions matching TRBD2. Germline-derived CDR1 and CDR2 are MNHEY and SMNVEV (reference sequence). V was pared by 1 base and J by 7 bases, with 3 bases of the junction left unmatched. The length of the CDR3 is 15 residues.

CDR3 DNA: TGTGCCAGCAGGGATGACCCGGCCGATACGCAGTATTTT. This translates into CASRDDPADTQYF. The rearrangement uses TRBV6-2 or TRBV6-3 and TRBJ2-3; D gene ambiguous. Trimming cost V 6 bases and J 6 bases, with 13 bases left between them. Germline lookup yields CDR1 MNHEY and CDR2 SVGEGT. The CDR3 is 13 residues long.

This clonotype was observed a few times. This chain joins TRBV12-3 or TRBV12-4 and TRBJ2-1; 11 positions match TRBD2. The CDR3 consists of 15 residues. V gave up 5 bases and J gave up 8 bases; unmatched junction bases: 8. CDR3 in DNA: TGTGCCAGCAGTCCGCGACTAGCGGGAAACTATGAGCAGTTCTTC. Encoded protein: CASSPRLAGNYEQFF.

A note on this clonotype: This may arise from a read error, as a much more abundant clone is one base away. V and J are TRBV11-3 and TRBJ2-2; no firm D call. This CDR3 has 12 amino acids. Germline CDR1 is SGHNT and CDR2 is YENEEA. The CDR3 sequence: CASILSTGELFF. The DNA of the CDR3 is TGTGCCAGCATCTTAAGCACCGGGGAGCTGTTTTTT.

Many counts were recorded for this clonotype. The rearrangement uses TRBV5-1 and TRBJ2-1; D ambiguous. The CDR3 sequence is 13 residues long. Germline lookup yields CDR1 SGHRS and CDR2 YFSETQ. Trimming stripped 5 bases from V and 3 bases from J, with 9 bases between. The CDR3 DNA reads TGCGCCAGCAGGGACCTCTACTACAATGAGCAGTTCTTC. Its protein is CASRDLYYNEQFF. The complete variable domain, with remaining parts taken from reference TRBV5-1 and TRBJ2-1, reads KAGVTQTPRYLIKTRGQQVTLSCSPISGHRSVSWYQQTPGQGLQFLFEYFSETQRNKGNFPGRFSGRQFSNSRSEMNVSTLELGDSALYLCASRDLYYNEQFFGPGTRLTVL.

CDR3 residues: CASSQDYLGESTYEQYF. CDR3 in DNA: TGCGCCAGCAGCCAAGATTATTTAGGAGAGAGTACCTACGAGCAGTACTTC. The chain combines TRBV4-3 with TRBJ2-7, with D hard to call. CDR3 length: 17 amino acids. The ends were cut back, 0 bases at V and 2 bases at J, with 17 bases in the middle. Germline assignment: CDR1 LGHNA and CDR2 YSLEER.

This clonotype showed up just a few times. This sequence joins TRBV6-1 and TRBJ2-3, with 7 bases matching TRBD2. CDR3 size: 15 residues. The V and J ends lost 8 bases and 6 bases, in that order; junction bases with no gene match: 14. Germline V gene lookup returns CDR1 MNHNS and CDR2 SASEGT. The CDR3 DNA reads TGTGCCAGCTTTGGCGGGAGTGCGGTCGTGGATACGCAGTATTTT. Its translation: CASFGGSAVVDTQYF.

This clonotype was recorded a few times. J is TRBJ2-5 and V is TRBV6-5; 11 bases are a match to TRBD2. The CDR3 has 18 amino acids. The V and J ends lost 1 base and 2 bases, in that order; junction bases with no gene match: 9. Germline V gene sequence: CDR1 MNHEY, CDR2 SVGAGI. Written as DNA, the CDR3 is TGTGCCAGCAGTTACTATACCTCGGGGACTAGCGGTCAAGAGACCCAGTACTTC. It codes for CASSYYTSGTSGQETQYF.

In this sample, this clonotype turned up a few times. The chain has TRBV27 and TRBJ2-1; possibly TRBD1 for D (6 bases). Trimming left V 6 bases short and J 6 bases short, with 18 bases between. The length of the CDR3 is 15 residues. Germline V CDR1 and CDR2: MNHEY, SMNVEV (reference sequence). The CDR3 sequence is CASRRGSTGSNEQFF. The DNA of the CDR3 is TGTGCCAGCAGAAGGGGGTCGACAGGTAGCAATGAGCAGTTCTTC.

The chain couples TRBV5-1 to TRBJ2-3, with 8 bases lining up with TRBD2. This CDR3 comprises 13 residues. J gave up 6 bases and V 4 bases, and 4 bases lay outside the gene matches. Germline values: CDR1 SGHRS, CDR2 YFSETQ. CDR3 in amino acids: CASSPSGGDTQYF. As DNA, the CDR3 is TGCGCCAGCAGCCCGTCGGGGGGGGATACGCAGTATTTT.

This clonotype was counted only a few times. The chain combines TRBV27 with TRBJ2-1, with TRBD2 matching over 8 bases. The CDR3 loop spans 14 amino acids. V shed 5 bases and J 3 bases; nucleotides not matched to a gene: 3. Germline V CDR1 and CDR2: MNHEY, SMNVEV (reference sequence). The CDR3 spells CASSSGSNYNEQFF. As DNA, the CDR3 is TGTGCCAGCAGTAGCGGGAGCAACTACAATGAGCAGTTCTTC.

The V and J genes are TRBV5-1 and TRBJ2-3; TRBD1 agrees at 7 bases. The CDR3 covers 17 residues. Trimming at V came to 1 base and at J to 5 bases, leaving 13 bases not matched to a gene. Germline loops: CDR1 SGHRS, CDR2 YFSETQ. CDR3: CASSLIEGAQIEDTQYF. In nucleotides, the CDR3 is TGCGCCAGCAGCTTGATTGAGGGGGCGCAAATCGAAGATACGCAGTATTTT.

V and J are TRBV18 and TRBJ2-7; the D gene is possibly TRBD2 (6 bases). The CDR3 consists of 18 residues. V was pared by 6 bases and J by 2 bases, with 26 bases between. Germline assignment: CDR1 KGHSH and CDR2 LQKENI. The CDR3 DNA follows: TGTGCCAGCTCGGAGGGGTTGGGACTTTTGAGCGGCACCTACGAGCAGTACTTC. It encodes CASSEGLGLLSGTYEQYF.

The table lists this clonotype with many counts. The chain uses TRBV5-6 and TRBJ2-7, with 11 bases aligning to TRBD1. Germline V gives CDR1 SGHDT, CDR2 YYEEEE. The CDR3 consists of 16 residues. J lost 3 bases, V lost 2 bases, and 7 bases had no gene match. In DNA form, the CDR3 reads TGTGCCAGCAGCTTCGGACAGGGGGCGCTGGGCTACGAGCAGTACTTC. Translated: CASSFGQGALGYEQYF.

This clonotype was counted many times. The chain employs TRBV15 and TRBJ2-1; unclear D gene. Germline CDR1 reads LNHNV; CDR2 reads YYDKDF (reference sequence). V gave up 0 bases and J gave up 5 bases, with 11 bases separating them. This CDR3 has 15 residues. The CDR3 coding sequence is TGTGCCACCAGCAGAGAGTGGACGCTAGACAATGAGCAGTTCTTC. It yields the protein CATSREWTLDNEQFF.

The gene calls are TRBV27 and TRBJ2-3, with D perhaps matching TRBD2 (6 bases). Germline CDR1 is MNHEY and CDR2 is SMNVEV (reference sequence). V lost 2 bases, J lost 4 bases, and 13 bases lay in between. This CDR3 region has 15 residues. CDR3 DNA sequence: TGTGCCAGCAGTTTAGCGGGAATTGGCGCAGATACGCAGTATTTT. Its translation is CASSLAGIGADTQYF.

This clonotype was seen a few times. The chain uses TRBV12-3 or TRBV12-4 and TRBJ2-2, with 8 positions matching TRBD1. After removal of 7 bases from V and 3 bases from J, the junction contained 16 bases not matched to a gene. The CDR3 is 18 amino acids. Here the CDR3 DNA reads TGTGCCAGCACCCTCCAGTCGCAGGGGGCGAAGGACACCGGGGAGCTGTTTTTT. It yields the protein CASTLQSQGAKDTGELFF.